The clone carrying this TCR beta chain counts as medium-sized. These data originate in a study of patients and donors after allogeneic stem cell transplantation. From the RT-PCR reads, TCRdb called clonotypes with MiXCR, one entry per CDR3 protein. The sample shows approximately 20,000 distinct CDR3 sequences, 4.5% to 5.5% of them seen only once. V shed 4 bases, J shed 7 bases, and the junction held 9 bases outside the gene matches. CDR3 length: 13 residues. Germline V lookup: CDR1 DFQATT, CDR2 SNEGSKA (reference sequence). This TCR was recovered from a human donor who was either an allogeneic HSCT recipient or a stem cell or donor lymphocyte infusion donor (not recorded which). It is not recorded whose cells these are; they may come from a transplant donor. The sequenced material came from blood, either unsorted or a sorted T cell fraction (not recorded which). The genes are TRBV20-1 and TRBJ2-7; 8 bases match TRBD2. CDR3: CSATGRGAREQYF. DNA for the CDR3: TGCAGTGCTACCGGGAGGGGGGCAAGGGAGCAGTACTTC.